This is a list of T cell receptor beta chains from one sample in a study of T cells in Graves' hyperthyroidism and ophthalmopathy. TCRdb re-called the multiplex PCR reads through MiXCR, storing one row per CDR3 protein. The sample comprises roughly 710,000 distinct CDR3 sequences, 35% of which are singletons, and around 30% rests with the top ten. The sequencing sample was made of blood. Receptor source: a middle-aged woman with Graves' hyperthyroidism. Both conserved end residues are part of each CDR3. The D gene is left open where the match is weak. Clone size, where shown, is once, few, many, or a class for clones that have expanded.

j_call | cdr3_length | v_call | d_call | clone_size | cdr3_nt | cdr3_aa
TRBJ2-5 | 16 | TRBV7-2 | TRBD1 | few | TGTGCCAGCAGTTACCCCCAAGACAGGGGCCAAGAGACCCAGTACTTC | CASSYPQDRGQETQYF
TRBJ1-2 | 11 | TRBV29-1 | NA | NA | TGCAGCTCCCAGTCTAACTATGGCTACACCTTC | CSSQSNYGYTF
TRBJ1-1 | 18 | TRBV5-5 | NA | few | TGTGCCAGCAGCGGGAGCGCGGGGACTTTCTGGGCTGCAACTGAAGCTTTCTTT | CASSGSAGTFWAATEAFF
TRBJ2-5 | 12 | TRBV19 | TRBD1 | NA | TGTGCCAGCCAGACAGGGGAGGAGACCCAGTACTTC | CASQTGEETQYF
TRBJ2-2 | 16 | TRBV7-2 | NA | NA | TGTGCCAGCAGACGATGGACCTTCCTAGGACCCGGGGAGCTGTTTTTT | CASRRWTFLGPGELFF
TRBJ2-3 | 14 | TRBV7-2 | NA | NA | TGTGCCAGCAGCCCGGAGTCCCGCACAGATACGCAGTATTTT | CASSPESRTDTQYF
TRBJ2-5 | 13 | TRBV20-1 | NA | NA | TGCAGTGCTATGGGGCTTCGCGAAGAGACCCAGTACTTC | CSAMGLREETQYF
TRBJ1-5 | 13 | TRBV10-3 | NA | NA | TGTGCCATCAGTGTGGTAGGGAGGCAGCCCCAGCATTTT | CAISVVGRQPQHF
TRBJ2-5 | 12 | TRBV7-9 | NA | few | TGTGCCAGCAGCCCCTCGTTAGAGACCCAGTACTTC | CASSPSLETQYF
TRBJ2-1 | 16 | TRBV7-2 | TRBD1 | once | TGTGCCAGCAGCTTAGGACCTTACGGGACAGCTAATGAGCAGTTCTTC | CASSLGPYGTANEQFF
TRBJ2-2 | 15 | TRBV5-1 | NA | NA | TGTGCCAGCAGCCCTCCCCGACAGTACACCGGGGAGCTGTTTTTT | CASSPPRQYTGELFF
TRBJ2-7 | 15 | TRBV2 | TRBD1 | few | TGTGCCAGCAGTTATGGACAGGTTAGCTCCTACGAGCAGTACTTC | CASSYGQVSSYEQYF
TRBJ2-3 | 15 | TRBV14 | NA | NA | TGTGCCAGCAGCCAAGTCACAGGGAACACAGATACGCAGTATTTT | CASSQVTGNTDTQYF
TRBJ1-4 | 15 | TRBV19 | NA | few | TGTGCCAGTAGTATAGAGTGGTCGACTAATGAAAAACTGTTTTTT | CASSIEWSTNEKLFF
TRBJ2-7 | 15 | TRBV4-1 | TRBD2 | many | TGCGCCAGCAGCCTCGAAGCGGGAGGCCTCTACGAGCAGTACTTC | CASSLEAGGLYEQYF
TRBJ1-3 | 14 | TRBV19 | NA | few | TGTGCCAGTGGCGATGACAGCTCTGGAGACACCATATATTTT | CASGDDSSGDTIYF
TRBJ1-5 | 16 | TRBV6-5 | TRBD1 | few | TGTGCCAGCAGTTACCGACAGGGGGTGAGCAATCAGCCCCAGCATTTT | CASSYRQGVSNQPQHF
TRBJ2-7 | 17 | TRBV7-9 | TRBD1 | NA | TGTGCCAGCAGCTTCTTCCTCTCGGGACAGGGTCCCTACGAGCAGTACTTC | CASSFFLSGQGPYEQYF
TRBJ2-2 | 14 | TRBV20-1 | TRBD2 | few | TGCAGTGCTAGTTCGGGACTAGCGGGCTATGAGCAGTTTTTT | CSASSGLAGYEQFF
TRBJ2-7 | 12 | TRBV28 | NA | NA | TGTGCCAGCAGAACAGGGACCTACGAGCAGTACTTC | CASRTGTYEQYF
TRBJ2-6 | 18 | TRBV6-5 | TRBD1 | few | TGTGCCAGCAGGGTACTGGGACAGGGATTCTCTGGGGCCAACGTCCTGACTTTC | CASRVLGQGFSGANVLTF
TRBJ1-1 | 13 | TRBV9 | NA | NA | TGTGCCAGCAGCGCAGCTCCGGGCACTGAAGCTTTCTTT | CASSAAPGTEAFF
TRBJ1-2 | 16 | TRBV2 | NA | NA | TGTGCCAGCAGGGACCTCGGGACGAGGGGCTACGGTGGCTACACCTTC | CASRDLGTRGYGGYTF
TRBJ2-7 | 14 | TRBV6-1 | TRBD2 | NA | TGTGCCAGCGGAACTAGCGGGGGGTCCTACGAGCAGTGCTTC | CASGTSGGSYEQCF
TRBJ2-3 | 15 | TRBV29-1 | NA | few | TGCAGCGCCACTGGACCCCGACTAGTTTCAGATACGCAGTATTTT | CSATGPRLVSDTQYF
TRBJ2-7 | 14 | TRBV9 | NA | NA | TGTGCCAGCAGCCCCTCAGGGCTAGCTGGCGAGCAGTACTTC | CASSPSGLAGEQYF
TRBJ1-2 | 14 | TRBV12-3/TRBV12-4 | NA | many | TGTGCCAGCAGCACACTAGTTGCGACCTATGGCTACACCTTC | CASSTLVATYGYTF
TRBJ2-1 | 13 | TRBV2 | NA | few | TGTGCCAGCAGCACAAGCCGTGCCTCTGAGCAGTTCTTC | CASSTSRASEQFF
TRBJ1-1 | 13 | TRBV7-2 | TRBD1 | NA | TGTGCCAGCCAGGGGGAAGAGAACACTGAAGCTTTCTTT | CASQGEENTEAFF